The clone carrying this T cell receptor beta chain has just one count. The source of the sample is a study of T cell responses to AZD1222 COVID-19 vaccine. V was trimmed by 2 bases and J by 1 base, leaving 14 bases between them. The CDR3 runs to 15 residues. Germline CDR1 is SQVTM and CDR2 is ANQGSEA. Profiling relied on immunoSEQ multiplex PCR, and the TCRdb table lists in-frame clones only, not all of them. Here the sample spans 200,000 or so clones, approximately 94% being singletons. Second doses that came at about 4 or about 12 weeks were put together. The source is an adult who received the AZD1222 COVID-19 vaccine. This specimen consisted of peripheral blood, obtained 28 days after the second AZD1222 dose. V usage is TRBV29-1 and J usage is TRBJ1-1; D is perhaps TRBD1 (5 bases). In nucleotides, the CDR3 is TGCAGCGTTGAAATTTGGGCCAGGGCGAACACTGAAGCTTTCTTT. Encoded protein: CSVEIWARANTEAFF.